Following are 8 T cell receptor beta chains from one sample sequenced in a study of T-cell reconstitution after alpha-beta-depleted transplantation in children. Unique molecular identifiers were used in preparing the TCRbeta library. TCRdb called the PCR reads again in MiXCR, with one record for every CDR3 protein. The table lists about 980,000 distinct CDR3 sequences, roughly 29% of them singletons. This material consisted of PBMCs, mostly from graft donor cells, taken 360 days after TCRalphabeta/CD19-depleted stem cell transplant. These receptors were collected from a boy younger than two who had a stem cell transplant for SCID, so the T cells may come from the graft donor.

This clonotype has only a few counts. This CDR3 is CASGRTAGTREVYEQYF. DNA for the CDR3: TGTGCTAGTGGCCGGACGGCCGGGACTCGGGAGGTCTACGAGCAGTACTTC. The chain employs TRBV12-5 and TRBJ2-7; 7 bases line up with TRBD2. Germline V lookup: CDR1 LGHNT, CDR2 FRNRAP. This CDR3 is built from 17 residues. With V trimmed by 6 bases and J by 3 bases, 17 bases remained unmatched. Together with reference TRBV12-5 and TRBJ2-7, the CDR3 gives the full variable domain: DARVTQTPRHKVTEMGQEVTMRCQPILGHNTVFWYRQTMMQGLELLAYFRNRAPLDDSGMPKDRFSAEMPDATLATLKIQPSEPRDSAVYFCASGRTAGTREVYEQYFGPGTRLTVT.

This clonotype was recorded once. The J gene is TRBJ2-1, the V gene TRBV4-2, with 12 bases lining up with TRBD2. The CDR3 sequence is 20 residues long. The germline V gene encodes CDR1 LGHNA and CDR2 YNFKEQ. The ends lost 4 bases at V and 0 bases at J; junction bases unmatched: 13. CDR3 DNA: TGTGCCAGCAGCCCCGGACTAGCGGGGCGATACCAGAGCTCCTACAATGAGCAGTTCTTC. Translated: CASSPGLAGRYQSSYNEQFF.

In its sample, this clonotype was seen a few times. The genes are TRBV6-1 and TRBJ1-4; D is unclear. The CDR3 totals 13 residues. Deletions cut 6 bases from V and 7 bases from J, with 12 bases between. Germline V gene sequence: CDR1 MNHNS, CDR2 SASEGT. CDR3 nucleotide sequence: TGTGCCAGCAGACGTGGGATGGGTGAAAAACTGTTTTTT. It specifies CASRRGMGEKLFF.

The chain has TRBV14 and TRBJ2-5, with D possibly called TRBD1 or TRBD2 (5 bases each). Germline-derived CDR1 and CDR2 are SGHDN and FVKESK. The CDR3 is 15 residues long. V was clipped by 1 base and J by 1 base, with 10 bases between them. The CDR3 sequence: CASSQVRGRQETQYF. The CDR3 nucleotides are TGTGCCAGCAGCCAAGTTCGGGGCCGCCAAGAGACCCAGTACTTC.

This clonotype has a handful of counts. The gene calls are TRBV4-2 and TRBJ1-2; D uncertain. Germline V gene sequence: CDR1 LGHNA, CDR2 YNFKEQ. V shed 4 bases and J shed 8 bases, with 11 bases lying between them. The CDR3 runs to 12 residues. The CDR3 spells CASSPPVGGYTF. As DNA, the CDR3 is TGTGCCAGCAGCCCCCCCGTTGGCGGCTACACCTTC.

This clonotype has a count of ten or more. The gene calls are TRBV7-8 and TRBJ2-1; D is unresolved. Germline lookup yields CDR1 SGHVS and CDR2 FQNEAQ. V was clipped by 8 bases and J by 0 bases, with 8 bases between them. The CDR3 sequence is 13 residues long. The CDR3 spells CASLKSSYNEQFF. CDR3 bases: TGTGCCAGCCTCAAGAGCTCCTACAATGAGCAGTTCTTC.

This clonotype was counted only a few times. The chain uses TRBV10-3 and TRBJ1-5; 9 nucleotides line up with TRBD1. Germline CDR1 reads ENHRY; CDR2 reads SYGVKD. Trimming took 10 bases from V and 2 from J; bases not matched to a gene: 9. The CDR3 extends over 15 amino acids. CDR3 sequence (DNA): TGTGCCACCAGGGGACAGGGCTGGGGCAATCAGCCCCAGCATTTT. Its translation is CATRGQGWGNQPQHF.

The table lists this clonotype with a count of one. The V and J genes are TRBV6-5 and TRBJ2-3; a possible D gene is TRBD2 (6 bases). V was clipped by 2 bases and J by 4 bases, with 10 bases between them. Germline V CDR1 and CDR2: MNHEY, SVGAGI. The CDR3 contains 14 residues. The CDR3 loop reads CASSYTGESDTQYF. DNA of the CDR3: TGTGCCAGCAGTTACACGGGGGAATCAGATACGCAGTATTTT.